This record concerns one T cell receptor (beta chain) sequence. Antigen: not known. A multiplex PCR was run with 60 Vbeta primers and 13 Jbeta primers. Here immunoSEQ multiplex PCR was the method, and the copy in TCRdb shows in-frame clones only, minus some. This table holds 150,000 to 200,000 clones, around four fifths found once. All the people who gave samples were healthy bone marrow donors. V was clipped by 2 bases and J by 9 bases; unmatched bases: 10. Per the germline V gene, CDR1 is MNHEY and CDR2 is SVGAGI. The CDR3 has 16 residues. The sample is drawn from a study of cytomegalovirus exposure and HLA in healthy donors. Notes on the study in general: In vitro data verified a few CMV-associated chains as specific for CMV antigens. TCR beta V- and J-gene trimming, according to a later analysis, was linked to a missense DCLRE1C variant. What a later analysis showed was that several of the most significant clusters appeared linked to common viral pathogens.

This sequence originates from a woman in her fifties or sixties in good health and CMV-seropositive. Sequencing used PBMCs. This sequence joins TRBV6-5 and TRBJ2-4, with TRBD1 matching 10 bases. CDR3 protein: CASSYGQGGASSIQYF. CDR3 DNA: TGTGCCAGCAGTTACGGACAGGGGGGCGCCAGTAGCATTCAGTACTTC.